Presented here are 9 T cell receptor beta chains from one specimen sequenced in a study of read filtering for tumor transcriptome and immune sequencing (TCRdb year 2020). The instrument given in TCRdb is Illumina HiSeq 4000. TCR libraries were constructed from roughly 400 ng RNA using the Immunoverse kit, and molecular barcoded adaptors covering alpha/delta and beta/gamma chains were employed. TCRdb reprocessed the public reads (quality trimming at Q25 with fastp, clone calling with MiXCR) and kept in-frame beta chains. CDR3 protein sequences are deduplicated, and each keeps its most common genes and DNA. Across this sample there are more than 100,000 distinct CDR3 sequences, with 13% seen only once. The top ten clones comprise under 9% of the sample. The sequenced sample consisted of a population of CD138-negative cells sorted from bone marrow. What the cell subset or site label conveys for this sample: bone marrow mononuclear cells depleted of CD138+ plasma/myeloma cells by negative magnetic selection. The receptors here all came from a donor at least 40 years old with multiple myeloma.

CDR3 region: CASSKTNPSEQFF. CDR3 nucleotides: TGTGCCAGCAGCAAGACTAACCCAAGTGAGCAGTTCTTC. V usage is TRBV7-6 and J usage is TRBJ2-1; tentative D call: TRBD2 (5 bases). CDR1 and CDR2 from the germline V gene are SGHVS and FNYEAQ. The V end lost 5 bases, the J end lost 9 bases, and 14 bases lay between the germline ends. This CDR3 contains 13 residues. The full variable domain, completed using reference TRBV7-6 and TRBJ2-1, is GAGVSQSPRYKVTKRGQDVALRCDPISGHVSLYWYRQALGQGPEFLTYFNYEAQQDKSGLPNDRFSAERPEGSISTLTIQRTEQRDSAMYRCASSKTNPSEQFFGPGTRLTVL.

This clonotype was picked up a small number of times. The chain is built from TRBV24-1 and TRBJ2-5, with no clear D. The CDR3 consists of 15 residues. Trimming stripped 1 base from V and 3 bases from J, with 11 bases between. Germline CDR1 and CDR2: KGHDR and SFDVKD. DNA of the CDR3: TGTGCCACCAGTGATTTTAATCGGTACGAAGAGACCCAGTACTTC. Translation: CATSDFNRYEETQYF.

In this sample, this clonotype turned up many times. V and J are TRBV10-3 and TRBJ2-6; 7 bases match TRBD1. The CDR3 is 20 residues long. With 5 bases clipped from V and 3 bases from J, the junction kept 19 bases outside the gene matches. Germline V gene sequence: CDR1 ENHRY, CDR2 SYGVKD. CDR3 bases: TGTGCCATCAGTAAATTTTCGACAGGGAAAACTTCTGATGGGGCCAACGTCCTGACTTTC. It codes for CAISKFSTGKTSDGANVLTF.

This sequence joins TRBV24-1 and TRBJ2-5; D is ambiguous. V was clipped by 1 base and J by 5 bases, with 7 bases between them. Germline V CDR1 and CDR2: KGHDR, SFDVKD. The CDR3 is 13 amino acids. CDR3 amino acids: CATSDLLGETQYF. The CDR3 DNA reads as TGTGCCACCAGTGATTTACTTGGGGAGACCCAGTACTTC.

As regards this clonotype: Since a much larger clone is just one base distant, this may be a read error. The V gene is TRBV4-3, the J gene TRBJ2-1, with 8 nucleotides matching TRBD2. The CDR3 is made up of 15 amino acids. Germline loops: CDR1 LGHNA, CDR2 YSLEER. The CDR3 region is CASSQAGDPYNERFF. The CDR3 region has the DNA TGTGCCAGCAGCCAAGCGGGAGACCCCTACAATGAGCGGTTCTTC.

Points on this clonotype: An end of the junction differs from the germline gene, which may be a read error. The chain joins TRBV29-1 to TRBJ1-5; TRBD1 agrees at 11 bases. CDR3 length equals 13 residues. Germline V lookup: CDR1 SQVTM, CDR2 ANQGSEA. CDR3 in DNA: TGCAGCGCCGGACAGGGGGCCAATCAGCCCCAGCACTTT. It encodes CSAGQGANQPQHF.

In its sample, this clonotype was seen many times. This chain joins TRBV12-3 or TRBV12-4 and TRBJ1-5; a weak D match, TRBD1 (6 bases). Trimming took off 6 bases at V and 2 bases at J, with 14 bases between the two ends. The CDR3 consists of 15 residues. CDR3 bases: TGTGCCAGCAGCCAGGGGAAGGTGGGCAATCAGCCCCAGCATTTT. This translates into CASSQGKVGNQPQHF.

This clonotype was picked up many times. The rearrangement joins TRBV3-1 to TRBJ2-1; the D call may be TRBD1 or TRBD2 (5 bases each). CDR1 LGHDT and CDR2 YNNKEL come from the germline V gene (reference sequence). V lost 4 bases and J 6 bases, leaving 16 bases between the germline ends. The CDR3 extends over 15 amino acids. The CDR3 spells CASSRRGTGGNEQFF. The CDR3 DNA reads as TGTGCCAGCAGCCGCCGGGGTACTGGGGGCAATGAGCAGTTCTTC.

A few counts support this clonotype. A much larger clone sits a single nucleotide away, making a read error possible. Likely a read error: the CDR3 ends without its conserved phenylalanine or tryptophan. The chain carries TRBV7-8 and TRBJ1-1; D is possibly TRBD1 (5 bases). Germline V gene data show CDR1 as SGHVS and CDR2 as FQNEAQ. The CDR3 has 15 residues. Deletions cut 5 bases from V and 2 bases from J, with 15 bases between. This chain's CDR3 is CASSPARGINTEAFL. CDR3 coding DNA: TGTGCCAGCAGCCCCGCGAGGGGAATAAACACTGAAGCTTTCCTT.